This T cell receptor (beta chain) stems from a study of CD8+ T cells in alopecia areata. Concerning this clone itself: The antigen remains undetermined.

The length of the CDR3 is 14 residues. Germline CDR1 is MNHNS and CDR2 is SASEGT. Trimming took 7 bases from V and 4 from J, leaving 14 bases between them. Study-level results: Scalp lesions, especially in alopecia totalis/universalis, had higher clonality than normal scalp. Scalp samples also contribute reads from the resident alphabeta T cells found in normal skin.

cDNA reverse transcribed from extracted RNA served as the sequencing template. The data were produced by immunoSEQ multiplex PCR, yet TCRdb's version contains in-frame clones alone and is incomplete. The data show 200,000 to 250,000 clones, with around two fifths seen just once and roughly 0.45% held by the top ten. The treatment was: oral pan-JAK inhibitor, 5-10 mg twice daily. This receptor was taken from a human donor with alopecia areata. Sequenced material: CD4+ T cells sorted from blood, taken at approximately week 31, from a patient treated with tofacitinib. The chain joins TRBV6-1 to TRBJ2-1; D ambiguous. CDR3 bases: TGTGCCAGCAAAGGGCGGATGGGTTACAATGAGCAGTTCTTC. It specifies CASKGRMGYNEQFF.